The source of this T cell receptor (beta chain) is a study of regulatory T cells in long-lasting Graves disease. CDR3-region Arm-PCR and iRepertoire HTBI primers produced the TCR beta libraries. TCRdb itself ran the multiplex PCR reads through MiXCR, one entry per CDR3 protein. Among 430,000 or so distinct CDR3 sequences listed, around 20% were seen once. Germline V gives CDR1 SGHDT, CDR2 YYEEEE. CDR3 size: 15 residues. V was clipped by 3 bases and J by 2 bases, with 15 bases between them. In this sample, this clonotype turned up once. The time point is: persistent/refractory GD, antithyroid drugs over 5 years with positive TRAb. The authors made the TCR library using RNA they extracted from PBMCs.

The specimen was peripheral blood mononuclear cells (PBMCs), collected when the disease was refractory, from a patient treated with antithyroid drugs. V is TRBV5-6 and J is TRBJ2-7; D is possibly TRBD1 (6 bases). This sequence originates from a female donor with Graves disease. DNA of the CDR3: TGTGCCAGCAGCTCCCGGGACAACGGACCCTACGAGCAGTACTTC. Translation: CASSSRDNGPYEQYF. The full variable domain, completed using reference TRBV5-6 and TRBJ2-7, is DAGVTQSPTHLIKTRGQQVTLRCSPKSGHDTVSWYQQALGQGPQFIFQYYEEEERQRGNFPDRFSGHQFPNYSSELNVNALLLGDSALYLCASSSRDNGPYEQYFGPGTRLTVT.